The rows below give T cell receptor beta chains drawn from one sample of a study of T cells in Graves' hyperthyroidism and ophthalmopathy. A single record per CDR3 protein comes from TCRdb applying MiXCR to the multiplex PCR reads. The repertoire has around 440,000 distinct CDR3 sequences, around a sixth of them found once; the top ten carry 13% to 15%. Sequenced input: blood. The receptors here all came from a young woman with Graves' hyperthyroidism. The CDR3 runs from the conserved cysteine through the conserved F or W.

J	V	CDR3
TRBJ2-5	TRBV5-1	CASSLKDPRETQYF
TRBJ1-3	TRBV27	CASSSRDRESSGNTIYF
TRBJ2-7	TRBV6-1	CASSRTSGLRGVYEQYF
TRBJ2-1	TRBV5-1	CASRAGGNSYNEQFF
TRBJ2-7	TRBV14	CASSQDGGIYEQYF
TRBJ1-4	TRBV7-9	CASSRTGPREKLFF
TRBJ2-3	TRBV18	CASSPQQADTQYF
TRBJ2-7	TRBV28	CASRAPGTGTYEQYF
TRBJ2-7	TRBV28	CASSLSLANEQYF
TRBJ2-1	TRBV20-1	CSAQLGTSGNNEQFF
TRBJ2-5	TRBV6-1	CASRLQGEVGETQYF
TRBJ2-7	TRBV27	CASSGTSGTYEQYF
TRBJ2-1	TRBV20-1	CSARGRGRFFNEQFF
TRBJ2-2	TRBV12-3/TRBV12-4	CASSSGQGWWTGELFF
TRBJ2-1	TRBV11-3	CASSPGGPGEQFF
TRBJ2-7	TRBV20-1	CSARVPGYEQYF
TRBJ1-2	TRBV18	CASSRDREYGYTF
TRBJ2-1	TRBV10-3	CAIATSGGTYNEQFF
TRBJ2-3	TRBV12-3/TRBV12-4	CASSRIRASDTQYF
TRBJ2-2	TRBV28	CASRLRTSGRVDTGELFF
TRBJ2-7	TRBV27	CASSWGTGTYEQYF
TRBJ2-2	TRBV14	CASSQATTAGELFF
TRBJ2-7	TRBV11-2	CASSLSHLEQYF
TRBJ2-7	TRBV28	CASNRREGHYEQYF
TRBJ1-2	TRBV2	CAGRGDRGGNGYTF
TRBJ1-2	TRBV20-1	CSAHRDPYGYTF
TRBJ1-1	TRBV12-3/TRBV12-4	CASNPSQGSGTEAFF
TRBJ2-3	TRBV20-1	CGASGGTDTQYF
TRBJ2-1	TRBV12-3/TRBV12-4	CASSLAPGTSRYNEQFF
TRBJ2-3	TRBV11-3	CASSFRELDTQYF
TRBJ2-1	TRBV6-1	CASSYQPQSVAYNEQFF
TRBJ2-1	TRBV4-2	CASSQTDLAYNEQFF
TRBJ2-3	TRBV5-1	CASSSLDFGTTHDAQYF
TRBJ2-1	TRBV9	CASSPLGTDAGNEQFF
TRBJ2-1	TRBV3-1	CASSRGTRYNEQFF